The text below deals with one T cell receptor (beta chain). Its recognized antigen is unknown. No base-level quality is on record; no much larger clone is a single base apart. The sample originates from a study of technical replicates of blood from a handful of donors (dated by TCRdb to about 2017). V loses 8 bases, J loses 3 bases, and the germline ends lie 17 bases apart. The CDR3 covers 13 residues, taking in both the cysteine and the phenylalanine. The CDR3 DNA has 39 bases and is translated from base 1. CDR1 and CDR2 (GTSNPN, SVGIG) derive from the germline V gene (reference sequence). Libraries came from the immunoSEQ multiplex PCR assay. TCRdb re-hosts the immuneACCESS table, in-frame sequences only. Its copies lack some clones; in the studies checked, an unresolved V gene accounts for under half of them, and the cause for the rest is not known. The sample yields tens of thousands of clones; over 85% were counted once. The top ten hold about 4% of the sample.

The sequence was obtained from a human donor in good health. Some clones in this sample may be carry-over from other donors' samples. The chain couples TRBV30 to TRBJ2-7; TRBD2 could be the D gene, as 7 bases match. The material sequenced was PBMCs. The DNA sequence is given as TGTGCCGGGGGGGGCGGTCAGAGCTACGAGCAGTACTTC. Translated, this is CAGGGGQSYEQYF.